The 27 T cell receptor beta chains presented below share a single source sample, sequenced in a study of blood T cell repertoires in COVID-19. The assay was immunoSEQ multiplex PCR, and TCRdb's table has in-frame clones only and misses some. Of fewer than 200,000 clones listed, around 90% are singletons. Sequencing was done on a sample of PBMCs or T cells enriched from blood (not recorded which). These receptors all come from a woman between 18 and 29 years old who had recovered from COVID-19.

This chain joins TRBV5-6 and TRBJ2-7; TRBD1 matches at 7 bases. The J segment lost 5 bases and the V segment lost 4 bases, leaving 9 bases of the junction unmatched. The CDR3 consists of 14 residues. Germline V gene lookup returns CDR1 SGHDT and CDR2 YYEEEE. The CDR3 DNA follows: TGTGCCAGCAGCACAGTAGACAGGGCCCACGAGCAGTACTTC. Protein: CASSTVDRAHEQYF.

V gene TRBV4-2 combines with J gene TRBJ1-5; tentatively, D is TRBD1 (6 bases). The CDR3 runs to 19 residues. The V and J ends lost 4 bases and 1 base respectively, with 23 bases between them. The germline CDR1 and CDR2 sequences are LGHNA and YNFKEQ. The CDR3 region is CASSPLGQGPPRSNQPQHF. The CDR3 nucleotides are TGTGCCAGCAGCCCTCTAGGGCAGGGGCCCCCGAGGAGCAATCAGCCCCAGCATTTT.

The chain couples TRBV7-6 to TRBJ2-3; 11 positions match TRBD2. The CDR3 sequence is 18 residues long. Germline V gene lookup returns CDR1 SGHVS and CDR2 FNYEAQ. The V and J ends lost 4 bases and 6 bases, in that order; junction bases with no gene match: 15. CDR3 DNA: TGTGCCAGCAGCTCTAGGTCTTATGGGACTAGCGGTACCGATACGCAGTATTTT. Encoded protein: CASSSRSYGTSGTDTQYF.

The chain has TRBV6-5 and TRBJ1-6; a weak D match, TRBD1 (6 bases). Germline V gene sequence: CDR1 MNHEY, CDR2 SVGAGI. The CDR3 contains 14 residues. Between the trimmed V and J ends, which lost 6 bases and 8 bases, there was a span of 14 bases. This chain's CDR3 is CASRKWGRDSPLHF. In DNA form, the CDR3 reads TGTGCCAGCAGAAAATGGGGGCGGGATTCACCCCTCCACTTT.

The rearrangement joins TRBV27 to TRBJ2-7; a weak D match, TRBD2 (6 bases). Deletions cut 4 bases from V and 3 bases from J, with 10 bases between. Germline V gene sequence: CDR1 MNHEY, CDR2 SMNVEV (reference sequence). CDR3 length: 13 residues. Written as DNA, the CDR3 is TGTGCCAGCAGTTGGGGGGAGTTCTACGAGCAGTACTTC. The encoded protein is CASSWGEFYEQYF.

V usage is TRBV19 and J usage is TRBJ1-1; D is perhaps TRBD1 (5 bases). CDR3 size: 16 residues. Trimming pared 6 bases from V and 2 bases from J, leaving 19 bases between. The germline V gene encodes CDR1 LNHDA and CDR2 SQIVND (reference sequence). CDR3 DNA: TGTGCCAGTAGCCCCACCCCCGGGCGGGGCAACACTGAAGCTTTCTTT. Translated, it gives CASSPTPGRGNTEAFF. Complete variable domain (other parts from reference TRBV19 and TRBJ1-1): DGGITQSPKYLFRKEGQNVTLSCEQNLNHDAMYWYRQDPGQGLRLIYYSQIVNDFQKGDIAEGYSVSREKKESFPLTVTSAQKNPTAFYLCASSPTPGRGNTEAFFGQGTRLTVV.

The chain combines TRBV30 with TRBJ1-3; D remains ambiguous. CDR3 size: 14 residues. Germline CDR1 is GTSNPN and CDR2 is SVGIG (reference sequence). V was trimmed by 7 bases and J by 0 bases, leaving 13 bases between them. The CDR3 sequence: CAFQEGSSGNTIYF. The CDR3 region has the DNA TGTGCCTTCCAAGAGGGATCCTCTGGAAACACCATATATTTT.

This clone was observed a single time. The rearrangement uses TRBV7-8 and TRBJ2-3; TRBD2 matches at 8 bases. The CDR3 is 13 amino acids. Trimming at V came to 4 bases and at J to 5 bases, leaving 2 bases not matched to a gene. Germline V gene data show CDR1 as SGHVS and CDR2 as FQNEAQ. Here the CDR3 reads CASSSGGIDTQYF. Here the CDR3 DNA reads TGTGCCAGCAGCTCGGGAGGGATAGATACGCAGTATTTT.

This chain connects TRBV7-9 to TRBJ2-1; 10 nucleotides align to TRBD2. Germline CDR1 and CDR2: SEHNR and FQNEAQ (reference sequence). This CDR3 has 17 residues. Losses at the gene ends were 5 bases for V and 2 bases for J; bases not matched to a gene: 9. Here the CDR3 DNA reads TGTGCCAGCAGCCCCAGTAGCGGGAGGAAGGCCTACAATGAGCAGTTCTTC. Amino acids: CASSPSSGRKAYNEQFF.

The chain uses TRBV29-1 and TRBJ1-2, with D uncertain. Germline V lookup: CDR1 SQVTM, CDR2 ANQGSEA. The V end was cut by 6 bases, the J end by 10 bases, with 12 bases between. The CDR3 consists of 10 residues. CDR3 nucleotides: TGCAGCGTAGGATTCGGGGACTACACCTTC. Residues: CSVGFGDYTF.

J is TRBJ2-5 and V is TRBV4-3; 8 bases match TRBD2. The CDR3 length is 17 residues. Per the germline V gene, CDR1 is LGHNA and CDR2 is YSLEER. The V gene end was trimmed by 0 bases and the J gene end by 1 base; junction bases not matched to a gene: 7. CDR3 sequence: CASSQDGSGGRQETQYF. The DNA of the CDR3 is TGCGCCAGCAGCCAAGACGGAAGCGGGGGCCGCCAAGAGACCCAGTACTTC.

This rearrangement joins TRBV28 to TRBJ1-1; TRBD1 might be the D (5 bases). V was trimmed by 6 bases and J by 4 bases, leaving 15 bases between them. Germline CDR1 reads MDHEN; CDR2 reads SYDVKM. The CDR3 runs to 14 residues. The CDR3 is CASSSSPGGTEAFF. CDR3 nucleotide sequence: TGTGCCAGCAGCTCCTCTCCGGGGGGCACTGAAGCTTTCTTT.

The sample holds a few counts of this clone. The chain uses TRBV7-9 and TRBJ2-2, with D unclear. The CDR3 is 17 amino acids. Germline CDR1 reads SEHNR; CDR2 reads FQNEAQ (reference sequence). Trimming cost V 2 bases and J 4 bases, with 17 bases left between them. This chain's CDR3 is CASSLIVSQSVTGELFF. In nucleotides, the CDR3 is TGTGCCAGCAGCTTAATTGTCTCCCAGTCAGTCACCGGGGAGCTGTTTTTT.

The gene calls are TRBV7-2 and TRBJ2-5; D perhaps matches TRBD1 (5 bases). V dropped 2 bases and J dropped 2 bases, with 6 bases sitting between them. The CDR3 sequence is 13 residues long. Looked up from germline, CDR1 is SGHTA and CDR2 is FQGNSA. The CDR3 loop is CASSLYRQETQYF. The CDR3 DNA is TGTGCCAGCAGCTTATACAGGCAAGAGACCCAGTACTTC.

The CDR3 region has the DNA TGTGCCAGCAGTACCGAACAGGGGGTCAATCAGCCCCAGCATTTT. It translates to CASSTEQGVNQPQHF. The chain employs TRBV6-5 and TRBJ1-5; 8 bases line up with TRBD1. The CDR3 spans 15 residues. Germline V gives CDR1 MNHEY, CDR2 SVGAGI. V gave up 5 bases and J gave up 3 bases; unmatched junction bases: 6.

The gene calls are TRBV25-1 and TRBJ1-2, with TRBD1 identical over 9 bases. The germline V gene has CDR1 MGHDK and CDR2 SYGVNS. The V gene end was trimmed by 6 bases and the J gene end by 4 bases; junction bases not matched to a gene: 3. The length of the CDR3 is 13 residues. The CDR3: CASSGTGFYGYTF. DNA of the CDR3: TGTGCCAGCAGCGGGACAGGGTTCTATGGCTACACCTTC.

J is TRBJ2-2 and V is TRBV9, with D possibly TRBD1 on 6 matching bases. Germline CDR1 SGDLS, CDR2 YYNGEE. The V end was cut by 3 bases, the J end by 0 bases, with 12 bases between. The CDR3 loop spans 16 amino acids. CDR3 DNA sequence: TGTGCCAGCAGCGACCCCTGGGACACGAACACCGGGGAGCTGTTTTTT. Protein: CASSDPWDTNTGELFF.

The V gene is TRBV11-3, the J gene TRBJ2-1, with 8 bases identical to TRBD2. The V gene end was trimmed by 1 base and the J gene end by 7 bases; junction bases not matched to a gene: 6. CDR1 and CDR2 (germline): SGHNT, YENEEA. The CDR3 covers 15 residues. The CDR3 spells CASSLVSASGNEQFF. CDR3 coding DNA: TGTGCCAGCAGCTTAGTGTCGGCTAGCGGGAATGAGCAGTTCTTC.

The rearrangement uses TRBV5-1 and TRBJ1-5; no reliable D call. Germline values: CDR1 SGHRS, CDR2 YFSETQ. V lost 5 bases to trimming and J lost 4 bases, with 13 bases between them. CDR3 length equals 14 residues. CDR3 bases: TGCGCCAGCAGTACCGGTCAGGCAAATCAGCCCCAGCATTTT. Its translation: CASSTGQANQPQHF.

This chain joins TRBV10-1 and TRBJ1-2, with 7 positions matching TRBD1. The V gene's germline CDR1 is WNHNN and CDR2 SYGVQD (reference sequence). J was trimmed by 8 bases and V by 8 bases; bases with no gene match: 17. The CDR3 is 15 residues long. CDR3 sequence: CASGEAGGVLWGYTF. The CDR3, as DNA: TGCGCCAGCGGAGAGGCAGGGGGTGTTCTATGGGGCTACACCTTC.

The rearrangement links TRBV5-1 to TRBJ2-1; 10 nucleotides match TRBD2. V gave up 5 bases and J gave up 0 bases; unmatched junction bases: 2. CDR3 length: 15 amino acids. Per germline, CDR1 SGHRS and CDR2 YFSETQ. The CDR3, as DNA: TGCGCCAGCAGGGCTAGCGGGAGCTCCTACAATGAGCAGTTCTTC. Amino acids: CASRASGSSYNEQFF.

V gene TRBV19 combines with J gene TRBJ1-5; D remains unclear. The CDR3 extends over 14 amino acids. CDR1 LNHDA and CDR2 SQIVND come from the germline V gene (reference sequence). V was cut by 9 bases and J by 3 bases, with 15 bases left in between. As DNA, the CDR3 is TGTGCCAGCCGGAGGGTTGGTGACAATCAGCCCCAGCATTTT. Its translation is CASRRVGDNQPQHF.

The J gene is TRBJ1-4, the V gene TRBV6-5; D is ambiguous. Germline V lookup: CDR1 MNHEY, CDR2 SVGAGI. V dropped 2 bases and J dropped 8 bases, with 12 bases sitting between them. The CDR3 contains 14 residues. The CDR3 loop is CASSYTRPGEKLFF. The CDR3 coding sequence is TGTGCCAGCAGTTACACCAGGCCAGGAGAAAAACTGTTTTTT.

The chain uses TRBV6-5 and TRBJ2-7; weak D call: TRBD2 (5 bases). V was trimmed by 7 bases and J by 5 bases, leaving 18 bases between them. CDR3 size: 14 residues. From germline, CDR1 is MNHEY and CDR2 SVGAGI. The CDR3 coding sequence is TGTGCCAGCACCCAACCTGGGAGTACCCACGAGCAGTACTTC. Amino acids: CASTQPGSTHEQYF.

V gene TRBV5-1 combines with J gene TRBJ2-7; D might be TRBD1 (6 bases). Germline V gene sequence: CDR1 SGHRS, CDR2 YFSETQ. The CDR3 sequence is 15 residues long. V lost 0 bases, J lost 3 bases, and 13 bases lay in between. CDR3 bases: TGCGCCAGCAGCTTGGAACCGGGACATCTCTACGAGCAGTACTTC. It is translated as CASSLEPGHLYEQYF.

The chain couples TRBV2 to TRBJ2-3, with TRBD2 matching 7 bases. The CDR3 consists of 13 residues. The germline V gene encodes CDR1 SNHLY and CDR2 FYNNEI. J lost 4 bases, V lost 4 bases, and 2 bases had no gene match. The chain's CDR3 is CASSVAGADTQYF. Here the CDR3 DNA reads TGTGCCAGCAGTGTTGCGGGAGCAGATACGCAGTATTTT.

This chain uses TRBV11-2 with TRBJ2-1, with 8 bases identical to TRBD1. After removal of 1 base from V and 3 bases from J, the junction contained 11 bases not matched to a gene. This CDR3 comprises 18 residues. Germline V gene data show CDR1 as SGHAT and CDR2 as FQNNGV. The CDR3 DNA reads TGTGCCAGCAGCTTAGGGCCCCCAGGGGGCGAGGTCTACAATGAGCAGTTCTTC. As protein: CASSLGPPGGEVYNEQFF.